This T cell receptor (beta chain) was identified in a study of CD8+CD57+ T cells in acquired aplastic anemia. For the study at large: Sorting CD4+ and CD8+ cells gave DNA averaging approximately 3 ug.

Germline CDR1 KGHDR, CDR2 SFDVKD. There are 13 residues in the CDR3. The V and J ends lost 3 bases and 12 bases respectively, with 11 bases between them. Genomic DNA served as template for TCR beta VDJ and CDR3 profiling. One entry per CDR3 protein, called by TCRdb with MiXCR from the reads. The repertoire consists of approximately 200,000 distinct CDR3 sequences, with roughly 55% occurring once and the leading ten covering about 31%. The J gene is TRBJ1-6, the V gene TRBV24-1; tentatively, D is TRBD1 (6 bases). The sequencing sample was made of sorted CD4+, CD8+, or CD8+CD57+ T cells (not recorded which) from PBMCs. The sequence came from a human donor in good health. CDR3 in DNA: TGTGCCACCAGTGATGCAGGGGTGGGACCCCTCCACTTT. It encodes CATSDAGVGPLHF.